This T cell receptor (beta chain) stems from a study of persistence of HIV-infected CD4 T cells. Points on this clone: Antigen unknown.

The stimulus was an HIV-1 Gag 15-mer peptide pool, about 1.1 ug/peptide/mL. Sorting of responding CD4+ T cells relied on upregulated CD40 ligand together with CD69. Sequencing used immunoSEQ version 4 in survey mode. Using immunoSEQ multiplex PCR, the repertoire was profiled, and TCRdb retains in-frame clones only, with some absent. The sample lists nearly 20,000 clones; 65% were seen once. The CDR3 covers 14 residues. Trimming shortened V by 8 bases and J by 1 base, and 9 bases separated the two germline ends. The germline CDR1 and CDR2 sequences are MNHEY and SVGAGI. The sequencing used CD4+ T cells sorted from PBMCs after roughly 20-hour stimulation, collected from a patient who received antiretroviral therapy. This sequence joins TRBV6-5 and TRBJ1-6; D possibly corresponds to TRBD1 (5 bases). This receptor was identified in an adult woman with HIV who was CMV-seropositive. The CDR3 spells CASLRGSYNSPLHF. CDR3 sequence (DNA): TGTGCCAGCCTAAGGGGTTCCTATAATTCACCCCTCCACTTT.